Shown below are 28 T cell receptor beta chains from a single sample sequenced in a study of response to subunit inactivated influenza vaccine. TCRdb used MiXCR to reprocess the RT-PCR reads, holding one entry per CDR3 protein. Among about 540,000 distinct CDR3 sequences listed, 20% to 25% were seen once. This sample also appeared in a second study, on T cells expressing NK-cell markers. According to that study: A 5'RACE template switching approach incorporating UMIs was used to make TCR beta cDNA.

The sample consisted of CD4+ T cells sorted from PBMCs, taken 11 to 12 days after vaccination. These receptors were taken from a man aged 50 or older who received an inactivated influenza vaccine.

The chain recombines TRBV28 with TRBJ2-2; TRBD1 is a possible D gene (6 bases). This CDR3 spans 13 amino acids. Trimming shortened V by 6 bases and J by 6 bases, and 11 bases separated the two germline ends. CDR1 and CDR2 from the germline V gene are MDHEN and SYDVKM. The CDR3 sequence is CASSLTGPGELFF. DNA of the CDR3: TGTGCCAGCAGCTTGACAGGCCCCGGGGAGCTGTTTTTT.

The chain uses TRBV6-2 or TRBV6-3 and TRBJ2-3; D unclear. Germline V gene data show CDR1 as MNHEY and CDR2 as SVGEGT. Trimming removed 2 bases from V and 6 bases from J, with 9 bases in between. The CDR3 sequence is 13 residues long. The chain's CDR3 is CASSYGPRDTQYF. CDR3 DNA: TGTGCCAGCAGTTACGGGCCTCGGGATACGCAGTATTTT.

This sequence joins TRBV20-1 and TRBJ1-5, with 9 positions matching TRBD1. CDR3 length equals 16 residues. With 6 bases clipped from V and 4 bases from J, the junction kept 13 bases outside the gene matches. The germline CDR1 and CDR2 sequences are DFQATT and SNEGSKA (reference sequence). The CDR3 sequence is CSAASHGTGRNQPQHF. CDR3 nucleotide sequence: TGCAGTGCAGCCTCCCACGGGACAGGGCGGAATCAGCCCCAGCATTTT.

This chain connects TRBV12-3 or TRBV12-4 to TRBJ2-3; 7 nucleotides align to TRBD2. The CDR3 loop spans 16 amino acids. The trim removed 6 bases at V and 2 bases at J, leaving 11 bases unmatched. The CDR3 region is CASRPLLSGTTDTQYF. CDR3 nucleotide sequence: TGTGCCAGCAGACCCTTACTAAGCGGGACCACAGATACGCAGTATTTT.

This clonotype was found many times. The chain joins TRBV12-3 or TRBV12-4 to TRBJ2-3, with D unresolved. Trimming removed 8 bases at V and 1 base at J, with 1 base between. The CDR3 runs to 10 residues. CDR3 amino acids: CASGTDTQYF. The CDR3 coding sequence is TGTGCCAGCGGCACAGATACGCAGTATTTT.

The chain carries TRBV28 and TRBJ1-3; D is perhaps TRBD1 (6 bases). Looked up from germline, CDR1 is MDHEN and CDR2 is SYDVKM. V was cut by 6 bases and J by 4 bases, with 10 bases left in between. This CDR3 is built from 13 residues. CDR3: CASRGGSGNTIYF. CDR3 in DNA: TGTGCCAGCAGAGGGGGGTCCGGAAACACCATATATTTT. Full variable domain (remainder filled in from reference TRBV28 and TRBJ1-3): DVKVTQSSRYLVKRTGEKVFLECVQDMDHENMFWYRQDPGLGLRLIYFSYDVKMKEKGDIPEGYSVSREKKERFSLILESASTNQTSMYLCASRGGSGNTIYFGEGSWLTVV.

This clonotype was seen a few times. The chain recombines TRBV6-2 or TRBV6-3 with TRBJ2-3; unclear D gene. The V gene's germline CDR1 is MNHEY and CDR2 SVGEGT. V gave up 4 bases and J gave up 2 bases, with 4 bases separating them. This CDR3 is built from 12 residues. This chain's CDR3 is CASSFDTDTQYF. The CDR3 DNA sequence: TGTGCCAGCAGTTTTGACACAGATACGCAGTATTTT.

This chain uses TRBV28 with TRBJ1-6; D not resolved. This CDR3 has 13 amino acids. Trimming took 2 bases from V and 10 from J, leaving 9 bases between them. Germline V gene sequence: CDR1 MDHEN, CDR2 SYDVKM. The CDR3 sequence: CASSLNGRSPLHF. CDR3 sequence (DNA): TGTGCCAGCAGTTTAAACGGGCGATCACCCCTCCACTTT.

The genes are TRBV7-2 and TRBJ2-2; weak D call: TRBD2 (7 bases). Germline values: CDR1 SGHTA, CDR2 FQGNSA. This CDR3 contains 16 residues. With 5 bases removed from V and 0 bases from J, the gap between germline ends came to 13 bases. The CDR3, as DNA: TGTGCCAGCAGCCGAGGGGGGGCTACGAACACCGGGGAGCTGTTTTTT. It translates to CASSRGGATNTGELFF.

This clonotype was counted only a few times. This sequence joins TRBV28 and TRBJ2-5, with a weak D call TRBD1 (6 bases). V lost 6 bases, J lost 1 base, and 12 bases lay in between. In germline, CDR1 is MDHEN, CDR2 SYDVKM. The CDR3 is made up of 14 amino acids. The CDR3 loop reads CASSKGQAQETQYF. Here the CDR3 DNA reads TGTGCCAGCAGCAAGGGACAAGCCCAAGAGACCCAGTACTTC.

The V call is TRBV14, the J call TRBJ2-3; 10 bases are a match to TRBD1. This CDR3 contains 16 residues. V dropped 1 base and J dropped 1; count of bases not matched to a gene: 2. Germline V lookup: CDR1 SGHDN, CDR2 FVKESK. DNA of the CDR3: TGTGCCAGCAGCCAAGGAGGGACAGGGGGCACAGATACGCAGTATTTT. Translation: CASSQGGTGGTDTQYF.

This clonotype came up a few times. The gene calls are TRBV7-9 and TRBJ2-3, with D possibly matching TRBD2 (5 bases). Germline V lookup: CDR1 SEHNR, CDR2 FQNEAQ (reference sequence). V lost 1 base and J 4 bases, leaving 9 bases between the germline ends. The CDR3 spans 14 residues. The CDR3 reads CASSLGSSPDTQYF. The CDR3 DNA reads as TGTGCCAGCAGCTTAGGATCTAGCCCAGATACGCAGTATTTT.

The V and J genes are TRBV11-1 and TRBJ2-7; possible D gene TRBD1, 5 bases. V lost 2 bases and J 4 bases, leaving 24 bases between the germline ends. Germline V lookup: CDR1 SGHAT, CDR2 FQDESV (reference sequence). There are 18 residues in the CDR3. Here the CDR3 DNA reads TGTGCCAGCAGCTTAACTGCTCGAGCTAGATCCCGACAGTACGAGCAGTACTTC. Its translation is CASSLTARARSRQYEQYF.

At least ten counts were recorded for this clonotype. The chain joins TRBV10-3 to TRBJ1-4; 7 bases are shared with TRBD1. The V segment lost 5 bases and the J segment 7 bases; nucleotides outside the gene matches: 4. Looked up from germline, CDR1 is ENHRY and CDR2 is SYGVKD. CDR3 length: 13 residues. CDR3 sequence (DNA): TGTGCCATCAGTACCGGGACAGTTGAAAAACTGTTTTTT. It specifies CAISTGTVEKLFF.

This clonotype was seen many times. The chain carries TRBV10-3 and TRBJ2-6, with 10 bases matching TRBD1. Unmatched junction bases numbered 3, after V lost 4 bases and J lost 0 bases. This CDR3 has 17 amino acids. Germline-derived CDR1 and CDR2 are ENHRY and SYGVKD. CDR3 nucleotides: TGTGCCATCAGTGGGGGACAGGGGCGCTCTGGGGCCAACGTCCTGACTTTC. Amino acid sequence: CAISGGQGRSGANVLTF.

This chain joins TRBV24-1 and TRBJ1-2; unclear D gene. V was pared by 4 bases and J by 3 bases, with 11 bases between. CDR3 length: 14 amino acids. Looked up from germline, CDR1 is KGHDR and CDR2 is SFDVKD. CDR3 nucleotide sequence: TGTGCCACCAGTGACCCTACCGAAGACTATGGCTACACCTTC. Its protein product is CATSDPTEDYGYTF.

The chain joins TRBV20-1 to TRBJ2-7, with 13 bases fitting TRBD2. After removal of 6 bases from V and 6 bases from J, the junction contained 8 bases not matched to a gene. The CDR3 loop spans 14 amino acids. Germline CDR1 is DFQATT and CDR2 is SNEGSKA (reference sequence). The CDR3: CSATPGLAGREQYF. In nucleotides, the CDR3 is TGCAGTGCCACACCGGGACTAGCGGGGCGCGAGCAGTACTTC.

DNA of the CDR3: TGTGCCAGCAGCCAAGTTGGGGGGCTATCGAGTTACAATGAGCAGTTCTTC. Its protein product is CASSQVGGLSSYNEQFF. The rearrangement uses TRBV14 and TRBJ2-1; tentatively, D is TRBD1 or TRBD2 (6 bases each). V was shortened by 1 base and J by 4 bases, with 17 bases between the two germline ends. The CDR3 sequence is 17 residues long. Germline CDR1 reads SGHDN; CDR2 reads FVKESK.

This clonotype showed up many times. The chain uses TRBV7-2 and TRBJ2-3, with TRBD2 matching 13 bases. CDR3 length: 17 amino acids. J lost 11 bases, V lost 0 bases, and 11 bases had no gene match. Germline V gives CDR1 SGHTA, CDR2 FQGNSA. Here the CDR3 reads CASSLAGLAGDGRGQYF. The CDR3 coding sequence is TGTGCCAGCAGCTTAGCCGGACTAGCGGGGGACGGCCGTGGGCAGTATTTT.

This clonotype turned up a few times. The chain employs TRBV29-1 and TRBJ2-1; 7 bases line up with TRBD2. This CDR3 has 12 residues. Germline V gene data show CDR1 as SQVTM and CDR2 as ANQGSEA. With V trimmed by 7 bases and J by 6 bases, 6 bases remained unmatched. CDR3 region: CSETSGTNEQFF. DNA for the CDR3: TGCAGCGAGACGAGCGGGACCAATGAGCAGTTCTTC.

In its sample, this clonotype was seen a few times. The CDR3 nucleotides are TGTGCCAGTAGTACTCGGACCGACAATGAGCAGTTCTTC. It translates to CASSTRTDNEQFF. V usage is TRBV19 and J usage is TRBJ2-1; D remains unclear. V lost 4 bases to trimming and J lost 5 bases, with 9 bases between them. The germline V gene encodes CDR1 LNHDA and CDR2 SQIVND (reference sequence). This CDR3 has 13 amino acids.

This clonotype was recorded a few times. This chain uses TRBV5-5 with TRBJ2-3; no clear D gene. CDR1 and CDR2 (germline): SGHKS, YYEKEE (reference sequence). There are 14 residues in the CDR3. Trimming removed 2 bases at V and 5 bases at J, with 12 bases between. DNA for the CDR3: TGTGCCAGCAGCTTCTACTTGGGTTTAGATACGCAGTATTTT. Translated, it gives CASSFYLGLDTQYF. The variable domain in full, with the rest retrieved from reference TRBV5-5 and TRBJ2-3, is DAGVTQSPTHLIKTRGQQVTLRCSPISGHKSVSWYQQVLGQGPQFIFQYYEKEERGRGNFPDRFSARQFPNYSSELNVNALLLGDSALYLCASSFYLGLDTQYFGPGTRLTVL.

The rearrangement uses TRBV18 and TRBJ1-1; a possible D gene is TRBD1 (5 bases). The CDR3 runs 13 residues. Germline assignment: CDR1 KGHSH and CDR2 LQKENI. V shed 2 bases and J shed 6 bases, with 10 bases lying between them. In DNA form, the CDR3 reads TGTGCCAGCTCACCAGCAGGGCTCGCTGAAGCTTTCTTT. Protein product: CASSPAGLAEAFF.

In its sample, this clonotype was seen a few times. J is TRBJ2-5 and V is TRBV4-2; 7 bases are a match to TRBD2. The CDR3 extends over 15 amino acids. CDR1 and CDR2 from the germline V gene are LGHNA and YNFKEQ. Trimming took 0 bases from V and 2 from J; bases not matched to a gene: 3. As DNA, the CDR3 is TGTGCCAGCAGCCAAGATTTCGGGGGGCAAGAGACCCAGTACTTC. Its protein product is CASSQDFGGQETQYF.

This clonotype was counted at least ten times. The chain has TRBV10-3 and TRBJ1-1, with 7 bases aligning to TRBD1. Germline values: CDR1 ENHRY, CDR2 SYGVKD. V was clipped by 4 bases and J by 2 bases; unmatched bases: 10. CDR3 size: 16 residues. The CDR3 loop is CAISGGPGTANTEAFF. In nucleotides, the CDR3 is TGTGCCATCAGTGGGGGTCCCGGGACAGCTAACACTGAAGCTTTCTTT.

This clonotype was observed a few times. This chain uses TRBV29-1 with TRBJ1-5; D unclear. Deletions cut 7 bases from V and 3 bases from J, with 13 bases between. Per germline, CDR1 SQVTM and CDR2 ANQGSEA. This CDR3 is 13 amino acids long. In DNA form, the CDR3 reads TGCAGCGCCGCGACGGAAATCAATCAGCCCCAGCATTTT. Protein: CSAATEINQPQHF. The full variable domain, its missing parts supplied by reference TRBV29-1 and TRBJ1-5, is SAVISQKPSRDICQRGTSLTIQCQVDSQVTMMFWYRQQPGQSLTLIATANQGSEATYESGFVIDKFPISRPNLTFSTLTVSNMSPEDSSIYLCSAATEINQPQHFGDGTRLSIL.

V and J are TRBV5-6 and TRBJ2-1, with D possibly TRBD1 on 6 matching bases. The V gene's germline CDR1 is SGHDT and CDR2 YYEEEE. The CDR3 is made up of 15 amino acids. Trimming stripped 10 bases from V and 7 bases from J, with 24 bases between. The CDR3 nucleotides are TGTGCCCCATACCGGACAGTCTTAAGAGGAAATGAGCAGTTCTTC. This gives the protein CAPYRTVLRGNEQFF.

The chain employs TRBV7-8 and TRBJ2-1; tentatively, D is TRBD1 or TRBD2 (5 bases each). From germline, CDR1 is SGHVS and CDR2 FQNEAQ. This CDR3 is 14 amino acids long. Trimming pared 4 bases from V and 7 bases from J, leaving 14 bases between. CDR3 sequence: CASSWGTQRNEQFF. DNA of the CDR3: TGTGCCAGCAGCTGGGGGACCCAACGGAATGAGCAGTTCTTC.